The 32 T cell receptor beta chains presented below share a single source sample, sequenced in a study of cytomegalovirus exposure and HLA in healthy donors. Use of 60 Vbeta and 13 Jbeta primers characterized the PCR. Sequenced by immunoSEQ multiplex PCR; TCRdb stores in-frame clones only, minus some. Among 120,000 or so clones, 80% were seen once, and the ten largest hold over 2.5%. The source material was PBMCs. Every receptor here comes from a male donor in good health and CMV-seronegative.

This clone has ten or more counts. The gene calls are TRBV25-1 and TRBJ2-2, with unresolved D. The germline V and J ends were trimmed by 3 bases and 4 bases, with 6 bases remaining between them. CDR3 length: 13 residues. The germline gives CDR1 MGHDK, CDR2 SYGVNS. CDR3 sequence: CASSDAITGELFF. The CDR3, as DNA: TGTGCCAGCAGTGACGCTATCACCGGGGAGCTGTTTTTT.

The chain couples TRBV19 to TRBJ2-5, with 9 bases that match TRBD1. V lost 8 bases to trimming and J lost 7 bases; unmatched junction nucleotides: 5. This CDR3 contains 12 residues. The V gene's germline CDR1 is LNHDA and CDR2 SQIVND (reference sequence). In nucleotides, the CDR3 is TGTGCCAGTGAGGGACAGGGAAGGACCCAGTACTTC. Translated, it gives CASEGQGRTQYF.

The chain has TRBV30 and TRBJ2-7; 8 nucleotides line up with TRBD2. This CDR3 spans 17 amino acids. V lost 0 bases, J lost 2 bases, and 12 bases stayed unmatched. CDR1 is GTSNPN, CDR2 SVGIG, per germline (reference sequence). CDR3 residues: CAWSVRSGINLPYEQYF. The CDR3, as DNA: TGTGCCTGGAGTGTTCGTAGCGGGATTAATCTTCCCTACGAGCAGTACTTC.

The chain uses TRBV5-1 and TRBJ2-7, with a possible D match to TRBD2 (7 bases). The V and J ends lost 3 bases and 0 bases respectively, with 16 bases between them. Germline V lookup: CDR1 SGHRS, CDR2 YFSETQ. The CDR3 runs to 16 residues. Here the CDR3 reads CASSSPRGTISYEQYF. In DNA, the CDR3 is TGCGCCAGCAGCTCCCCGCGGGGGACAATCTCCTACGAGCAGTACTTC.

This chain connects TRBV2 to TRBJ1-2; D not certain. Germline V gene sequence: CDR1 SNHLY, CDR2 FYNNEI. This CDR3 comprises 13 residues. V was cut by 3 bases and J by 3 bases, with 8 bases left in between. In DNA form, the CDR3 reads TGTGCCAGCAGTGAGGGAGTGGACTATGGCTACACCTTC. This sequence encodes CASSEGVDYGYTF.

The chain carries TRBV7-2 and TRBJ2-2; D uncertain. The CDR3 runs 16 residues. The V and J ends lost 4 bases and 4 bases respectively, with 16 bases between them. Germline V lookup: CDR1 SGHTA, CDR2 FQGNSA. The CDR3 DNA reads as TGTGCCAGCAGCTCCTTAGTGCGGATGGGCACCGGGGAGCTGTTTTTT. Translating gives CASSSLVRMGTGELFF.

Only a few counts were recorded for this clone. CDR3 amino acids: CASSSGTGGITGELFF. The CDR3 DNA reads TGTGCCAGCAGCTCCGGGACAGGGGGCATCACCGGGGAGCTGTTTTTT. The chain carries TRBV11-3 and TRBJ2-2; TRBD1 matches at 12 bases. Germline CDR1 reads SGHNT; CDR2 reads YENEEA. The CDR3 consists of 16 residues. After removal of 4 bases from V and 4 bases from J, the junction contained 4 bases not matched to a gene.

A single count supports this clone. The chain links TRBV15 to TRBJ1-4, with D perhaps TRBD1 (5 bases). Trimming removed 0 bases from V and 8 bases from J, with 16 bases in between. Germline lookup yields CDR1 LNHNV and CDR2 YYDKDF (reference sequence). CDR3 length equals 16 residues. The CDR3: CATSRDRVQVGEKLFF. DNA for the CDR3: TGTGCCACCAGCAGAGATCGGGTACAGGTTGGGGAAAAACTGTTTTTT.

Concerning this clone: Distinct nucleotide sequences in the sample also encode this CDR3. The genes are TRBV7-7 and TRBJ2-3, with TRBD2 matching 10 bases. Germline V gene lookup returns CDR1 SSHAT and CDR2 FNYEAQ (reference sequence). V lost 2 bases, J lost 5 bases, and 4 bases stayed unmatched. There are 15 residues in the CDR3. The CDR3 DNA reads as TGTGCCAGCAGCTTACTAGCGGGAGATGGAGATACGCAGTATTTT. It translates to CASSLLAGDGDTQYF.

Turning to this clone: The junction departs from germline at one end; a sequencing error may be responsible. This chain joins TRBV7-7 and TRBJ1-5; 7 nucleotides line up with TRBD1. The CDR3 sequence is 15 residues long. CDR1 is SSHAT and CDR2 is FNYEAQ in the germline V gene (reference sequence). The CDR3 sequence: CASSSTTGRNQPQHF. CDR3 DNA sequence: TGTGCTAGCAGCTCTACGACAGGGAGGAATCAGCCCCAGCATTTT.

The CDR3 region is CASSLYLRGGNTEAFF. The CDR3 coding sequence is TGTGCCAGCAGCTTATATTTGAGAGGGGGGAACACTGAAGCTTTCTTT. The chain uses TRBV7-6 and TRBJ1-1; D is possibly TRBD1 (6 bases). Germline V lookup: CDR1 SGHVS, CDR2 FNYEAQ. Deletions cut 2 bases from V and 1 base from J, with 14 bases between. CDR3 length: 16 amino acids.

CDR3 DNA: TGCGCCAGCAGCGTACAGGGGGCGGGCTACGAGCAGTACTTC. Protein: CASSVQGAGYEQYF. The chain links TRBV5-1 to TRBJ2-5, with 9 positions matching TRBD1. The J call is in doubt because the DNA end fits TRBJ2-7 better. There are 14 residues in the CDR3. Germline loops: CDR1 SGHRS, CDR2 YFSETQ.

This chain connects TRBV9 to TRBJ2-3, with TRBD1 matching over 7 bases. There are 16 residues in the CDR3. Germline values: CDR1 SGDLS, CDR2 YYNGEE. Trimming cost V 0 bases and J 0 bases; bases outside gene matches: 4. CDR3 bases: TGTGCCAGCAGCGTAGCTATAGGGGGCAGCACAGATACGCAGTATTTT. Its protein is CASSVAIGGSTDTQYF.

For the CDR3, the DNA is TGTGCCAGCAGCTTGCAAGGACTAGCGGGACAAGAGACCCAGTACTTC. It specifies CASSLQGLAGQETQYF. The chain links TRBV5-5 to TRBJ2-5; 12 bases line up with TRBD2. V was clipped by 1 base and J by 2 bases; unmatched bases: 3. Germline values: CDR1 SGHKS, CDR2 YYEKEE (reference sequence). CDR3 length equals 16 residues.

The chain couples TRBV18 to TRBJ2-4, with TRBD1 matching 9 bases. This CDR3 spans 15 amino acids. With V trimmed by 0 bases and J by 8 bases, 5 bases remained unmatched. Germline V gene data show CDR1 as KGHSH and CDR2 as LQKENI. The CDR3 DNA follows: TGTGCCAGCTCACCACCGGGACAGGGAACGCACATTCAGTACTTC. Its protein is CASSPPGQGTHIQYF. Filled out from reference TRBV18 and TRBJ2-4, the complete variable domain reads NAGVMQNPRHLVRRRGQEARLRCSPMKGHSHVYWYRQLPEEGLKFMVYLQKENIIDESGMPKERFSAEFPKEGPSILRIQQVVRGDSAAYFCASSPPGQGTHIQYFGAGTRLSVL.

CDR3 nucleotides: TGTGCCATCAGTGATAGCGGGAACACAGATACGCAGTATTTT. This encodes CAISDSGNTDTQYF. This chain joins TRBV10-3 and TRBJ2-3, with 8 bases fitting TRBD2. Germline V CDR1 and CDR2: ENHRY, SYGVKD. This CDR3 has 14 residues. V trimming: 3 bases; J trimming: 2 bases; junction bases outside the gene matches: 1.

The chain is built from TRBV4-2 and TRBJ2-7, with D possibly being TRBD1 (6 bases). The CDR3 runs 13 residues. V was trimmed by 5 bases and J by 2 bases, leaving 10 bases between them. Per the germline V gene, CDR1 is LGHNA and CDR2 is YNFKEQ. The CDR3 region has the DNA TGTGCCAGCAGCGGGGACACCCCCTACGAGCAGTACTTC. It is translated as CASSGDTPYEQYF.

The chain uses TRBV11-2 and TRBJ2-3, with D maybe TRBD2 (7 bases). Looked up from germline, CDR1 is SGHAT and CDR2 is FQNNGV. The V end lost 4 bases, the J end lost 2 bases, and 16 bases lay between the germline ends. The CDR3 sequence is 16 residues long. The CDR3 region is CASSWRGGANTDTQYF. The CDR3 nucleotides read TGTGCCAGCAGCTGGCGTGGGGGGGCTAACACAGATACGCAGTATTTT.

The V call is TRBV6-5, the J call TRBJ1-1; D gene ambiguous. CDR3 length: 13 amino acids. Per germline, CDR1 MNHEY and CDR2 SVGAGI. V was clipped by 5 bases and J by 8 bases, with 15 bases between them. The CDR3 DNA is TGTGCCAGCAGTGAAGACCGTTCGGGGGAAGCTTTCTTT. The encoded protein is CASSEDRSGEAFF.

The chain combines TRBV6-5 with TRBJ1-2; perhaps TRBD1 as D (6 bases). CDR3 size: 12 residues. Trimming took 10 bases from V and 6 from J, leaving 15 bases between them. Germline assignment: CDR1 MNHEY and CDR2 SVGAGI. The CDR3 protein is CATRGGRDGYTF. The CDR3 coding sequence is TGTGCCACCCGCGGGGGGCGTGATGGCTACACCTTC.

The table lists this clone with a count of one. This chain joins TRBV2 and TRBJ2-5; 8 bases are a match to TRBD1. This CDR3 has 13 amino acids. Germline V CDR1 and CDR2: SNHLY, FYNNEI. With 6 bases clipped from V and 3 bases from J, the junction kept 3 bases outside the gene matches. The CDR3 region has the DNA TGTGCCAGCAGCAGGGGGCGCGAAGAGACCCAGTACTTC. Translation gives CASSRGREETQYF.

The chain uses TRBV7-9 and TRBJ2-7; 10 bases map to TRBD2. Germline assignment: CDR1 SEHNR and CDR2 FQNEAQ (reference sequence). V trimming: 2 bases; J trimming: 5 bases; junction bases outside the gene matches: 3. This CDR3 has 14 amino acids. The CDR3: CASSLSGGGDEQYF. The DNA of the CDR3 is TGTGCCAGCAGCTTAAGCGGGGGGGGAGACGAGCAGTACTTC.

CDR3 in DNA: TGTGCCAGCGGGGGGATGGGCAGGGAGAATCAGCCCCAGCATTTT. Translated: CASGGMGRENQPQHF. J is TRBJ1-5 and V is TRBV28; D possibly corresponds to TRBD1 (5 bases). The CDR3 length is 15 residues. CDR1 and CDR2 (germline): MDHEN, SYDVKM. V lost 8 bases and J 4 bases, leaving 18 bases between the germline ends.

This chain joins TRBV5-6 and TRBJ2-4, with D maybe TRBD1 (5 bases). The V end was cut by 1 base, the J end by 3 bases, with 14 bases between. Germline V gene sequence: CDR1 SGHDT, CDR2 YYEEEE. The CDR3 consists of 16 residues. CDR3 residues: CASSLYQTAGKNIQYF. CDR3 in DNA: TGTGCCAGCAGCTTGTACCAGACAGCTGGCAAAAACATTCAGTACTTC.

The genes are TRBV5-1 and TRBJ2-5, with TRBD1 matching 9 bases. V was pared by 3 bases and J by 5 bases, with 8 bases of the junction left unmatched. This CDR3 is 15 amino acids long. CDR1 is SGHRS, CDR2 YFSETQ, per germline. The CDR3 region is CASSWGTGLHETQYF. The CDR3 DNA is TGCGCCAGCAGCTGGGGGACAGGGCTTCATGAGACCCAGTACTTC.

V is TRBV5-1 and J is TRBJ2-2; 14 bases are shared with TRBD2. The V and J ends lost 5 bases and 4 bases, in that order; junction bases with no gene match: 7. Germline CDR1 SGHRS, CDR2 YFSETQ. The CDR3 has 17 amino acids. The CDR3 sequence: CASRSGLAGGGTGELFF. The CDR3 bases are TGCGCCAGCAGATCCGGACTAGCGGGAGGAGGCACCGGGGAGCTGTTTTTT.

For the CDR3, the DNA is TGTGCCAGCTCACCAGAGAACCAAGAGACCCAGTACTTC. Amino acids: CASSPENQETQYF. J is TRBJ2-5 and V is TRBV18; no definite D call. Germline CDR1 and CDR2: KGHSH and LQKENI. The V and J ends lost 2 bases and 0 bases respectively, with 4 bases between them. The CDR3 length is 13 residues.

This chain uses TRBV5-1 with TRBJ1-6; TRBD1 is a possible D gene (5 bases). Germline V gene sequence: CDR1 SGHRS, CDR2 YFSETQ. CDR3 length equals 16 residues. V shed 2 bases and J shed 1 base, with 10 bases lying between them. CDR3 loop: CASSFGGESYNSPLHF. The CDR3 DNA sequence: TGCGCCAGCAGCTTCGGGGGGGAATCCTATAATTCACCCCTCCACTTT.

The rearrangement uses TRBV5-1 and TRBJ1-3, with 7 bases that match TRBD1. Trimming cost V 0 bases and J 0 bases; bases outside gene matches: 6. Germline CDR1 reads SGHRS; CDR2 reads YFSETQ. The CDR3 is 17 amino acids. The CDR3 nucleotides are TGCGCCAGCAGCTTGGAGCAGGGGGGATACTCTGGAAACACCATATATTTT. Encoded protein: CASSLEQGGYSGNTIYF.

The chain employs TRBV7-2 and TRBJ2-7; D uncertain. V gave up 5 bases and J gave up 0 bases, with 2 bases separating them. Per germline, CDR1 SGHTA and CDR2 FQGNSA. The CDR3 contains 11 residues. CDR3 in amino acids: CASSLSYEQYF. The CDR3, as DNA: TGTGCCAGCAGCCTCTCCTACGAGCAGTACTTC.

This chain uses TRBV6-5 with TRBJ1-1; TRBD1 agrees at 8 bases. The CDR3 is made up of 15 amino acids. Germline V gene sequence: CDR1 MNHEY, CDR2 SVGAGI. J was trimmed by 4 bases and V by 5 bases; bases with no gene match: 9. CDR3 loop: CASSRWTGLSTEAFF. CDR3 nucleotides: TGTGCCAGCAGTAGATGGACAGGGCTGAGCACTGAAGCTTTCTTT.

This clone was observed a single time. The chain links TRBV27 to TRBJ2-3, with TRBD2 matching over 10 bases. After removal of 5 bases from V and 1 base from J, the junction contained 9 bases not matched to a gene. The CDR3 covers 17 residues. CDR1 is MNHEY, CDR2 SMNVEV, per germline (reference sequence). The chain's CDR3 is CASSPLASGGGTDTQYF. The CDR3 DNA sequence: TGTGCCAGCAGTCCACTGGCTAGCGGGGGCGGCACAGATACGCAGTATTTT.